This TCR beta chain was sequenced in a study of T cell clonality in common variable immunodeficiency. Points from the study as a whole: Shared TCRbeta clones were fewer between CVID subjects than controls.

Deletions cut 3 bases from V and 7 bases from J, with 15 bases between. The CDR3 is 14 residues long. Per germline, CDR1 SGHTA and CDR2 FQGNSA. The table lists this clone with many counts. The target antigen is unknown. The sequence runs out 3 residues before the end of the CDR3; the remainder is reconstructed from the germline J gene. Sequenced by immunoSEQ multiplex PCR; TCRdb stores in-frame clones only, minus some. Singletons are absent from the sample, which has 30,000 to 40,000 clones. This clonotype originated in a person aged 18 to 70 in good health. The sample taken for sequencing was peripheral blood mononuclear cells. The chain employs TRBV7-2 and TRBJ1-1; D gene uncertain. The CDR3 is CASSFSPSSFEAFF. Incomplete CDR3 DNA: TGTGCCAGCAGCTTTAGCCCAAGCTCCTTTGAA. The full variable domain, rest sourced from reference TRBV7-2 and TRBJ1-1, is GAGVSQSPSNKVTEKGKDVELRCDPISGHTALYWYRQSLGQGLEFLIYFQGNSAPDKSGLPSDRFSAERTGGSVSTLTIQRTQQEDSAVYLCASSFSPSSFEAFFGQGTRLTVV.